The TCR beta chain described here comes from a study of blood T cell repertoires in COVID-19. In the study's own analysis: Amplified reference gene primers provided the basis for estimating nucleated cell counts. Some clones are missing from TCRdb's copy, which holds only in-frame ones; the method was immunoSEQ multiplex PCR. V, J and clone size derive from that table, while D and trimming were established from the DNA sequence. The table shows about 220,000 clones, with around 85% occurring only once. The CDR3 is made up of 18 amino acids. Trimming shortened V by 8 bases and J by 5 bases, and 29 bases separated the two germline ends. Germline-derived CDR1 and CDR2 are KGHDR and SFDVKD.

What was sequenced was PBMCs or T cells enriched from blood (not recorded which). The chain employs TRBV24-1 and TRBJ2-5; D is possibly TRBD2 (7 bases). The sequence came from a woman aged 40 to 55 with acute COVID-19. Here the CDR3 reads CATIMLLAKGKGGETQYF. CDR3 nucleotide sequence: TGTGCCACCATTATGCTACTAGCGAAAGGGAAGGGGGGGGAGACCCAGTACTTC.